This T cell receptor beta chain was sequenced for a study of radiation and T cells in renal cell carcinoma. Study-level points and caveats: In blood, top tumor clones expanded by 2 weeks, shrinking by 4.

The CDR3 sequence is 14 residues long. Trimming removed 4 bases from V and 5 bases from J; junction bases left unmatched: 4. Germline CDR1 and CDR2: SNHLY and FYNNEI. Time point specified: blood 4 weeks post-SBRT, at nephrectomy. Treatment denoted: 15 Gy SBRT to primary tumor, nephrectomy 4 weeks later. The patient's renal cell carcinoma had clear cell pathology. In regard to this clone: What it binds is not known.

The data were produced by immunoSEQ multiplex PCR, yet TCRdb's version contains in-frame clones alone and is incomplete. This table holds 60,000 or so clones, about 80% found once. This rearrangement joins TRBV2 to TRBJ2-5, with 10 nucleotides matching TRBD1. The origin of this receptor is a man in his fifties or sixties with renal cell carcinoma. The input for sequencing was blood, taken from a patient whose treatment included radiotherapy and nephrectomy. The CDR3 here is CASSGQGAWETQYF. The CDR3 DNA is TGTGCCAGCAGTGGACAGGGGGCGTGGGAGACCCAGTACTTC.